The rows below give T cell receptor beta chains drawn from one sample of a study of blood T cell repertoires in COVID-19. TCRdb keeps only in-frame clones here, not all; method: immunoSEQ multiplex PCR. The sample includes about 270,000 clones, approximately 85% seen only once; the top ten take about 9.3%. The source material was PBMCs or T cells enriched from blood (not recorded which). The receptors here all came from a woman in her forties or fifties with acute COVID-19. Both conserved end residues are part of each CDR3. The D gene is left open where the match is weak. Only part of the rows carry a size: once, few, many, or a class if the clone is expanded.

clone size	V gene	J gene	D gene	CDR3 protein	CDR3 DNA
NA	TRBV5-1	TRBJ1-1	NA	CASTDLSGDTEAFF	TGCGCCAGCACCGATCTCTCGGGTGACACTGAAGCTTTCTTT
NA	TRBV27	TRBJ2-1	TRBD2	CASVLAGHNEQFF	TGTGCCAGCGTACTAGCGGGTCATAATGAGCAGTTCTTC
NA	TRBV10-3	TRBJ2-2	TRBD2	CAISVTSGGSGTGELFF	TGTGCCATTAGCGTGACTAGCGGGGGGTCGGGCACCGGGGAGCTGTTTTTT
few	TRBV5-4	TRBJ1-3	NA	CASSSRDYDVDTIYF	TGTGCCAGCAGCAGCCGGGACTACGATGTGGACACCATATATTTT
once	TRBV10-3	TRBJ2-3	NA	CAISESSSGTKSDTQYF	TGTGCCATCAGTGAGTCTAGCTCCGGGACAAAGTCTGATACGCAGTATTTT
NA	TRBV2	TRBJ2-1	TRBD1	CASSEDRLHEQFF	TGTGCCAGCAGTGAGGACAGGCTGCATGAGCAGTTCTTC
NA	TRBV5-1	TRBJ1-2	TRBD1	CASSLAVTGDGYTF	TGCGCCAGCAGCTTGGCAGTGACAGGGGACGGCTACACCTTC
NA	TRBV18	TRBJ1-2	TRBD1	CASSPSRQGYNYGYTF	TGTGCCAGCTCACCTAGCCGACAGGGGTATAACTATGGCTACACCTTC
NA	TRBV5-4	TRBJ1-1	NA	CASRDREATNTEAFF	TGTGCCAGCAGAGACCGGGAGGCGACGAACACTGAAGCTTTCTTT
NA	TRBV19	TRBJ2-1	TRBD2	CASTSLAGGPYNEQFF	TGTGCCAGTACCTCACTAGCGGGGGGCCCCTACAATGAGCAGTTCTTC
NA	TRBV7-2	TRBJ2-5	TRBD1	CASSLGLGQNQETQYF	TGTGCCAGCAGCTTAGGCCTGGGACAGAACCAAGAGACCCAGTACTTC